This T cell receptor (beta chain) was recorded in a study of cytomegalovirus exposure and HLA in healthy donors. General study results and limits: Productive status was seen about 87% or about 30% of the time for most TCR beta V segments in an earlier analysis. Later analysis indicated greater clonal expansion among HLA-associated TCR beta chains than among equally common other chains.

With 60 Vbeta and 13 Jbeta primers, the PCR was carried out. Here immunoSEQ multiplex PCR was the method, and the copy in TCRdb shows in-frame clones only, minus some. The data hold 140,000 to 150,000 clones, with 75% to 90% observed a single time. A remark on this clone: Its antigen is not identified. The sample carries other DNA sequences with the same CDR3.

V gave up 6 bases and J gave up 5 bases, with 14 bases separating them. The CDR3 sequence is 14 residues long. In germline, CDR1 is SQVTM, CDR2 ANQGSEA. The chain combines TRBV29-1 with TRBJ1-6; D is possibly TRBD1 (5 bases). Sequenced material: PBMCs. The clonotype comes from a man aged 35 to 55 in good health and CMV-seronegative. CDR3 nucleotides: TGCAGCGTCCGGGGGGACCGCGATAATTCACCCCTCCACTTT. Translation: CSVRGDRDNSPLHF.